The next 13 T cell receptor beta chains were all read from a single sample in a study of beta chain features in type 1 diabetes. Findings of the study overall: Moderate but significant shortening of TCRB CDR3s was recorded in all four CD4+ subsets from Type 1 diabetes patients.

These TCRs are of unknown antigen specificity. The study reverse transcribed the entire isolated RNA, so it sequenced expressed TCRB transcripts. Using immunoSEQ multiplex PCR, the repertoire was profiled, and TCRdb retains in-frame clones only, with some absent. The table records roughly 100,000 clones, under 30% of them present only once. The sequenced sample consisted of central memory CD4+ T cells from blood. The receptors here all came from a young woman with type 1 diabetes.

CDR3 loop: CASSPTITRSYNEQFF. The CDR3 DNA follows: TGTGCCAGCAGTCCCACTATAACCCGTTCCTACAATGAGCAGTTCTTC. The genes are TRBV27 and TRBJ2-1; D unclear. Trimming stripped 5 bases from V and 1 base from J, with 15 bases between. The CDR3 contains 16 residues. In germline, CDR1 is MNHEY, CDR2 SMNVEV (reference sequence).

Only a few counts were recorded for this clone. The rearrangement links TRBV6-1 to TRBJ2-1; TRBD1 might be the D (6 bases). CDR3 length equals 12 residues. Trimming removed 11 bases at V and 2 bases at J, with 10 bases between. Germline V lookup: CDR1 MNHNS, CDR2 SASEGT. The CDR3 region is CAGGHTYNEQFF. The CDR3 DNA follows: TGTGCCGGGGGACATACCTACAATGAGCAGTTCTTC.

This rearrangement joins TRBV29-1 to TRBJ2-2; 7 bases are shared with TRBD2. The V and J ends lost 7 bases and 6 bases, in that order; junction bases with no gene match: 5. Per germline, CDR1 SQVTM and CDR2 ANQGSEA. The CDR3 is 12 residues long. Here the CDR3 DNA reads TGCAGCGCCAGGGAGGGACCCGGGGAGCTGTTTTTT. Protein sequence: CSAREGPGELFF.

This clone was observed a handful of times. The J gene is TRBJ2-2, the V gene TRBV29-1; 8 positions agree with TRBD1. Germline V gene sequence: CDR1 SQVTM, CDR2 ANQGSEA. The CDR3 contains 14 residues. The V and J ends lost 3 bases and 6 bases, in that order; junction bases with no gene match: 6. In nucleotides, the CDR3 is TGCAGCGTTGAGGAGGACAGGGCCCCCGGGGAGCTGTTTTTT. Encoded protein: CSVEEDRAPGELFF.

This clone occurred a few times. The chain uses TRBV25-1 and TRBJ1-5; TRBD1 matches 7 bases. V lost 2 bases and J lost 5; bases outside the gene matches: 6. Germline CDR1 MGHDK, CDR2 SYGVNS. The CDR3 covers 15 residues. The CDR3 reads CASSEPDRDDQPQHF. The CDR3 coding sequence is TGTGCCAGCAGTGAACCTGACAGGGATGATCAGCCCCAGCATTTT.

This clone is a singleton in its sample. The chain joins TRBV5-1 to TRBJ1-2, with D perhaps matching TRBD1 (5 bases). V lost 4 bases and J 8 bases, leaving 21 bases between the germline ends. Germline V gives CDR1 SGHRS, CDR2 YFSETQ. The CDR3 contains 15 residues. In nucleotides, the CDR3 is TGCGCCAGCAGCCCCACGGCCGGGACTTCGGAGGGCTACACCTTC. Translation gives CASSPTAGTSEGYTF.

This clone has more than one count but fewer than ten. The rearrangement joins TRBV28 to TRBJ2-1, with TRBD1 as a possible D gene (6 bases). There are 15 residues in the CDR3. The V gene's germline CDR1 is MDHEN and CDR2 SYDVKM. Trimming took off 5 bases at V and 6 bases at J, with 17 bases between the two ends. The CDR3 loop is CASSPNAGTRNEQFF. The CDR3 DNA sequence: TGTGCCAGCAGTCCCAACGCCGGGACACGCAATGAGCAGTTCTTC.

The gene calls are TRBV2 and TRBJ2-1, with 7 bases lining up with TRBD1. Germline loops: CDR1 SNHLY, CDR2 FYNNEI. This CDR3 spans 15 amino acids. V shed 6 bases, J shed 6 bases, and the junction held 11 bases outside the gene matches. CDR3 coding DNA: TGTGCCAGCAGGGATTCCCGGGACAGCGCCAATGAGCAGTTCTTC. It is translated as CASRDSRDSANEQFF.

This clone has more than one count but fewer than ten. This chain uses TRBV18 with TRBJ1-1; maybe TRBD1 (5 bases). The germline V and J ends were trimmed by 3 bases and 0 bases, with 11 bases remaining between them. This CDR3 is 15 amino acids long. Germline V gene sequence: CDR1 KGHSH, CDR2 LQKENI. The CDR3 DNA follows: TGTGCCAGCTCACCGGACACACGTTTGAACACTGAAGCTTTCTTT. Residues: CASSPDTRLNTEAFF.

This clone was counted a few times. The J gene is TRBJ2-4, the V gene TRBV29-1; 9 bases match TRBD1. This CDR3 contains 14 residues. CDR1 SQVTM and CDR2 ANQGSEA come from the germline V gene. The V and J ends lost 6 bases and 0 bases, in that order; junction bases with no gene match: 3. Here the CDR3 DNA reads TGCAGCGTACCGGGACAGGGAGCCAAAAACATTCAGTACTTC. Translation gives CSVPGQGAKNIQYF.

This clone occurred a few times. The chain joins TRBV30 to TRBJ2-3, with a possible D match to TRBD1 (5 bases). The CDR3 consists of 13 residues. CDR1 and CDR2 from the germline V gene are GTSNPN and SVGIG (reference sequence). Trimming shortened V by 0 bases and J by 10 bases, and 14 bases separated the two germline ends. The CDR3 DNA follows: TGTGCCTGGAGTGTACAGGAGCAAAGGGCGCAGTATTTT. Protein: CAWSVQEQRAQYF.

This clone was seen only a few times. The rearrangement links TRBV7-2 to TRBJ2-7; D gene ambiguous. V gave up 3 bases and J gave up 1 base, with 7 bases separating them. Germline-derived CDR1 and CDR2 are SGHTA and FQGNSA. The CDR3 covers 13 residues. The CDR3 sequence is CASSLSGSYEQYF. The CDR3 DNA reads as TGTGCCAGCAGCTTGAGTGGTTCCTACGAGCAGTACTTC.

The chain's CDR3 is CASSKTGTEEAFF. The DNA for the CDR3 is TGTGCCAGCAGCAAAACCGGGACAGAAGAAGCTTTCTTT. The chain carries TRBV5-6 and TRBJ1-1; TRBD1 matches 7 bases. This CDR3 has 13 amino acids. Germline V gene lookup returns CDR1 SGHDT and CDR2 YYEEEE. The V gene end was trimmed by 4 bases and the J gene end by 8 bases; junction bases not matched to a gene: 8.